One and the same sample provided the 10 T cell receptor beta chains below, sequenced in a study of cytomegalovirus exposure and HLA in healthy donors. 60 Vbeta and 13 Jbeta primers were used in PCR. This table comes from immunoSEQ multiplex PCR, and its TCRdb copy is limited to in-frame clones, with some not included. Of some 120,000 clones in the sample, roughly 74% were seen once. The sample taken for sequencing was PBMCs. Receptor source: a man in his forties or fifties in good health and CMV-seronegative.

The CDR3 DNA reads TGTGCCAGCACTCCCACGGGGGGGGCGAACATTCAGTACTTC. It yields the protein CASTPTGGANIQYF. The chain has TRBV6-5 and TRBJ2-4; the match to TRBD2 covers 8 bases. Looked up from germline, CDR1 is MNHEY and CDR2 is SVGAGI. Unmatched junction bases numbered 9, after V lost 7 bases and J lost 7 bases. The CDR3 runs to 14 residues.

The rearrangement links TRBV5-4 to TRBJ2-5; D not certain. The J call may be mistaken, given a closer DNA end match to TRBJ2-7. CDR1 and CDR2 (germline): SGHNT, YYREEE (reference sequence). CDR3 length: 16 amino acids. The CDR3 DNA follows: TGTGCCAGCAGCTTAATGGCCTTCAAAGAGGCCTACGAGCAGTACTTC. Protein sequence: CASSLMAFKEAYEQYF.

This chain connects TRBV11-3 to TRBJ2-2; possible D gene TRBD1, 6 bases. Germline V gene lookup returns CDR1 SGHNT and CDR2 YENEEA. V was trimmed by 1 base and J by 3 bases, leaving 6 bases between them. The CDR3 length is 14 residues. DNA of the CDR3: TGTGCCAGCAGCTTAGGGGGGCACACCGGGGAGCTGTTTTTT. Encoded protein: CASSLGGHTGELFF.

This clone occurred once. The chain uses TRBV5-6 and TRBJ1-1, with D perhaps TRBD1 (5 bases). CDR3 length: 17 residues. The V end lost 4 bases, the J end lost 4 bases, and 23 bases lay between the germline ends. Germline values: CDR1 SGHDT, CDR2 YYEEEE. The CDR3 bases are TGTGCCAGCAGCAGGGGCCGAGGGAGGAATTGGGGCACTGAAGCTTTCTTT. Translated, it gives CASSRGRGRNWGTEAFF. Complete variable domain (other parts from reference TRBV5-6 and TRBJ1-1): DAGVTQSPTHLIKTRGQQVTLRCSPKSGHDTVSWYQQALGQGPQFIFQYYEEEERQRGNFPDRFSGHQFPNYSSELNVNALLLGDSALYLCASSRGRGRNWGTEAFFGQGTRLTVV.

The V call is TRBV5-1, the J call TRBJ2-7, with TRBD2 identical over 7 bases. The germline V gene has CDR1 SGHRS and CDR2 YFSETQ. With 6 bases clipped from V and 5 bases from J, the junction kept 5 bases outside the gene matches. The CDR3 length is 12 residues. CDR3 in DNA: TGCGCCAGCAACGGGGAGGGCAACGAGCAGTACTTC. Residues: CASNGEGNEQYF. Full variable domain (rest looked up from reference TRBV5-1 and TRBJ2-7): KAGVTQTPRYLIKTRGQQVTLSCSPISGHRSVSWYQQTPGQGLQFLFEYFSETQRNKGNFPGRFSGRQFSNSRSEMNVSTLELGDSALYLCASNGEGNEQYFGPGTRLTVT.

The genes are TRBV7-2 and TRBJ1-1; 8 bases line up with TRBD1. V lost 2 bases, J lost 5 bases, and 10 bases stayed unmatched. The CDR3 sequence is 16 residues long. Germline CDR1 is SGHTA and CDR2 is FQGNSA. In nucleotides, the CDR3 is TGTGCCAGCAGCTTATTATCCGGACAGGGTGGGACTGAAGCTTTCTTT. This gives the protein CASSLLSGQGGTEAFF.

This clone has just a few counts. The rearrangement links TRBV4-1 to TRBJ1-2; tentative D call: TRBD1 (6 bases). Trimming pared 4 bases from V and 0 bases from J, leaving 21 bases between. Germline CDR1 MGHRA, CDR2 YSYEKL. The CDR3 has 18 residues. The CDR3 bases are TGCGCCAGCAGCCCGATCCGGGGGGGCGCGGGGTCTAACTATGGCTACACCTTC. Its protein is CASSPIRGGAGSNYGYTF.

The chain combines TRBV7-9 with TRBJ2-3, with TRBD2 matching over 9 bases. V shed 1 base, J shed 5 bases, and the junction held 1 base outside the gene matches. The germline V gene encodes CDR1 SEHNR and CDR2 FQNEAQ (reference sequence). The CDR3 runs to 14 residues. CDR3: CASSLVSGGDTQYF. CDR3 bases: TGTGCCAGCAGCTTAGTTAGCGGGGGAGATACGCAGTATTTT.

The chain couples TRBV6-5 to TRBJ1-4, with D perhaps TRBD1 (5 bases). Germline V gives CDR1 MNHEY, CDR2 SVGAGI. Between the trimmed V and J ends, which lost 0 bases and 7 bases, there was a span of 15 bases. The CDR3 is 16 amino acids. The CDR3 region is CASSYSAPSGGEKLFF. The CDR3 region has the DNA TGTGCCAGCAGTTACTCTGCCCCATCGGGGGGTGAAAAACTGTTTTTT.

In regard to this clone: At one of its ends the junction is not consistent with the germline gene, which may arise from a read error. J is TRBJ2-2 and V is TRBV19; D ambiguous. The CDR3 runs 14 residues. Germline V gives CDR1 LNHDA, CDR2 SQIVND (reference sequence). CDR3 loop: CASMRQRNAGELFF. The CDR3 DNA sequence: TGTGCCAGTATGCGACAACGGAACGCCGGGGAGCTGTTTTTT.